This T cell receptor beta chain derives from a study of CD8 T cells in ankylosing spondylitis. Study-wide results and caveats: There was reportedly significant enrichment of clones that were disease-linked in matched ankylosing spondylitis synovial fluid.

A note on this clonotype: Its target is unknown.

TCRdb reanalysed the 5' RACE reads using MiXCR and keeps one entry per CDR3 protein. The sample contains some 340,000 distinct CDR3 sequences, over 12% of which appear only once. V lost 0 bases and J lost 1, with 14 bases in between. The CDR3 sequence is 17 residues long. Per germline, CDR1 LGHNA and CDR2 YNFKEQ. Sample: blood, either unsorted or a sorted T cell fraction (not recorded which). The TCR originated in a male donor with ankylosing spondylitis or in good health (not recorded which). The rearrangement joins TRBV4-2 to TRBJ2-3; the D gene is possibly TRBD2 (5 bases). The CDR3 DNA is TGTGCCAGCAGCCAAGACGGGATTAGATCTGGCACAGATACGCAGTATTTT. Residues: CASSQDGIRSGTDTQYF.